This T cell receptor (beta chain) was found in a study of shared clonotypes between healthy human individuals. CDR3 length: 14 residues. Germline loops: CDR1 SGHTS, CDR2 YDEGEE. V dropped 1 base and J dropped 4 bases, with 9 bases sitting between them. The naive CD8 fraction comprised CD45RO-negative cells positively selected for CCR7 and excluded terminally differentiated effector memory CD45RA+ cells. Within Nashville, Tennessee resided all donors, each a Caucasian adult. It was around 180 ng DNA, 28,000 or so T cell genomes, that sorted-subset replicate PCRs used. Clones were sequenced by immunoSEQ multiplex PCR, and TCRdb holds only the in-frame ones, with some missing. This table holds around 2.1 million clones, 90% to 95% found once.

The receptor comes from a man younger than 30 in good health. Some clones in this sample may be carry-over from other donors' samples. V and J are TRBV5-8 and TRBJ1-5; D gene unclear. Sequenced input: naive CD8+ T cells from PBMCs. CDR3 DNA sequence: TGTGCCAGCAGCTTGTTCAGGCAAAATCAGCCCCAGCATTTT. This sequence encodes CASSLFRQNQPQHF.